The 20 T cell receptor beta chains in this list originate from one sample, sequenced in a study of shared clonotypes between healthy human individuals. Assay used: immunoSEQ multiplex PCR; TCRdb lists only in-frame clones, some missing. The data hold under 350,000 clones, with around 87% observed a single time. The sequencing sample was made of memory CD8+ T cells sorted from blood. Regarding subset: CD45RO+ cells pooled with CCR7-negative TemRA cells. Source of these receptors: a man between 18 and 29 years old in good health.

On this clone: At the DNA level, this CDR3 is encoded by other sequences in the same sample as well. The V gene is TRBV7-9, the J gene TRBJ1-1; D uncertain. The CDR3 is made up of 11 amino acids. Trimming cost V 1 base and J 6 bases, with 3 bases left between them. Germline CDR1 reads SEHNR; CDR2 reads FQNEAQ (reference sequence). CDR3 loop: CASSLVAEAFF. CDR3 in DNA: TGTGCCAGCAGCTTAGTGGCTGAAGCTTTCTTT.

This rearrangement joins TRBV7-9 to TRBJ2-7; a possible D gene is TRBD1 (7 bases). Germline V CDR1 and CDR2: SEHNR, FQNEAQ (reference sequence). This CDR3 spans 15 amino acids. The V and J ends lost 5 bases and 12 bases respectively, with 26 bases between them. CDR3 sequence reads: CASSPLPGQGGLGYF. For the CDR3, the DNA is TGTGCCAGCAGCCCACTCCCGGGTCAGGGGGGATTAGGGTACTTC.

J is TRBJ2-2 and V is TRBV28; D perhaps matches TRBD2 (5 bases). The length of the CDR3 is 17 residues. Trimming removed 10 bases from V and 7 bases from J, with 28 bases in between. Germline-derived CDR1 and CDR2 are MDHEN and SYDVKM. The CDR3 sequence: CATIGIFSSLVGGELFF. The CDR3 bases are TGTGCCACCATCGGGATTTTTTCCTCTTTGGTCGGCGGGGAGCTGTTTTTT.

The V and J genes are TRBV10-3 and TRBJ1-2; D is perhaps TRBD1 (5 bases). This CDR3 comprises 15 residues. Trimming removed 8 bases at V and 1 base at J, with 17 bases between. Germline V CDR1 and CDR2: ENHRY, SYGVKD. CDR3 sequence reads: CAIGPDTEFNYGYTF. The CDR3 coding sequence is TGTGCCATCGGGCCGGACACTGAATTTAACTATGGCTACACCTTC.

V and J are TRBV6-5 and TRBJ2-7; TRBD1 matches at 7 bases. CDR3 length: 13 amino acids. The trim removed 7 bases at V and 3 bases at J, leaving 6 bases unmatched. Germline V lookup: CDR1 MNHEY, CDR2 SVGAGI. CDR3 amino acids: CASTFRTGYEQYF. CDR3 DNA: TGTGCCAGCACCTTCAGGACAGGCTACGAGCAGTACTTC.

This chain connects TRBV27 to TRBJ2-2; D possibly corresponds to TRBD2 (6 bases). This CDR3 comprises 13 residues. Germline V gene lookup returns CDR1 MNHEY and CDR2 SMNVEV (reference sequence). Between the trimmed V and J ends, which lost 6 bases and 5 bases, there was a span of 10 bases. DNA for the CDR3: TGTGCCAGCAGCCGCGGGGTGACCGGGGAGCTGTTTTTT. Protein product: CASSRGVTGELFF.

The CDR3 reads CASSLLVLYEQYF. For the CDR3, the DNA is TGTGCCAGCAGTCTCCTGGTGCTCTACGAGCAGTACTTC. V gene TRBV6-1 combines with J gene TRBJ2-7; D gene unclear. Germline values: CDR1 MNHNS, CDR2 SASEGT. CDR3 size: 13 residues. The germline V and J ends were trimmed by 5 bases and 3 bases, with 11 bases remaining between them.

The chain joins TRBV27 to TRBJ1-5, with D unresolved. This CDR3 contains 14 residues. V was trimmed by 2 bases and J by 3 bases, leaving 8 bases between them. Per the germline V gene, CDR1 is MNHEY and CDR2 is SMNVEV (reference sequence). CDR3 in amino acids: CASSLVGANQPQHF. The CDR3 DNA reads TGTGCCAGCAGTTTAGTGGGTGCCAATCAGCCCCAGCATTTT.

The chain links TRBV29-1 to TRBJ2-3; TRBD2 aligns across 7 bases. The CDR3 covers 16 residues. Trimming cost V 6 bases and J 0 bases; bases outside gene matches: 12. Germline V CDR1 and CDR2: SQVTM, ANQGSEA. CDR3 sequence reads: CSVPPTGRLSTDTQYF. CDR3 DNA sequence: TGCAGCGTCCCCCCGACCGGGAGGCTTAGCACAGATACGCAGTATTTT.

DNA for the CDR3: TGTGCCACCAGCAGACTTGCCAGGGGGAGGACCTACAATGAGCAGTTCTTC. Its translation is CATSRLARGRTYNEQFF. The rearrangement links TRBV15 to TRBJ2-1; TRBD1 is a possible D gene (7 bases). From germline, CDR1 is LNHNV and CDR2 YYDKDF (reference sequence). The CDR3 spans 17 residues. Deletions cut 2 bases from V and 2 bases from J, with 16 bases between. The whole variable domain, remainder taken from reference TRBV15 and TRBJ2-1, is DAMVIQNPRYQVTQFGKPVTLSCSQTLNHNVMYWYQQKSSQAPKLLFHYYDKDFNNEADTPDNFQSRRPNTSFCFLDIRSPGLGDTAMYLCATSRLARGRTYNEQFFGPGTRLTVL.

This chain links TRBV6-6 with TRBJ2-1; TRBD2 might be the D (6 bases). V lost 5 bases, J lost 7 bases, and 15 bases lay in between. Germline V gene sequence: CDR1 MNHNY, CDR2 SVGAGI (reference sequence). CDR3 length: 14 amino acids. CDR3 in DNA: TGTGCCAGCAGTCCGGGAGAGGAGGGGAATGAGCAGTTCTTC. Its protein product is CASSPGEEGNEQFF.

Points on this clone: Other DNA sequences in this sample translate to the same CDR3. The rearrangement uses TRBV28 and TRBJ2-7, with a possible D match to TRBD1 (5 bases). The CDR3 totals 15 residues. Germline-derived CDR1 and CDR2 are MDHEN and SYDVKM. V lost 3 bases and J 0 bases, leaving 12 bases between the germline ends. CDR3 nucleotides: TGTGCCAGCAGTTTTTCCAGGGATAGCTCCTACGAGCAGTACTTC. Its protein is CASSFSRDSSYEQYF. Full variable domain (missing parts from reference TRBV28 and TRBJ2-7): DVKVTQSSRYLVKRTGEKVFLECVQDMDHENMFWYRQDPGLGLRLIYFSYDVKMKEKGDIPEGYSVSREKKERFSLILESASTNQTSMYLCASSFSRDSSYEQYFGPGTRLTVT.

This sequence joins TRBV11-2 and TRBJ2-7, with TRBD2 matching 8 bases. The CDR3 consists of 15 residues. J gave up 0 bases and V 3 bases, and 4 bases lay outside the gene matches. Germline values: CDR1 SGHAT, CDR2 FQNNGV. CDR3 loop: CASSFRTSRSYEQYF. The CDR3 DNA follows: TGTGCCAGCAGCTTCCGGACTAGCCGCTCCTACGAGCAGTACTTC.

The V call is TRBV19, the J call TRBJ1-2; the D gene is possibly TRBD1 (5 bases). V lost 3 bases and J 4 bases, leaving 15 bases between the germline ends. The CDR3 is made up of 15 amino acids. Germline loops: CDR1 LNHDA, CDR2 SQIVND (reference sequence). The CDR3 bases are TGTGCCAGTAGTATGGTCGGTGACAGCTTCTATGGCTACACCTTC. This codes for CASSMVGDSFYGYTF.

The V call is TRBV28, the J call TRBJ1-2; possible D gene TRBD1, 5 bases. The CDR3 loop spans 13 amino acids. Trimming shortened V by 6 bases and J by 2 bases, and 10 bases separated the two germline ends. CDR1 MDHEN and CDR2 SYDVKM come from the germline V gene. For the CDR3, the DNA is TGTGCCAGCAGCAGGGCAGCGAACTATGGCTACACCTTC. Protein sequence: CASSRAANYGYTF.

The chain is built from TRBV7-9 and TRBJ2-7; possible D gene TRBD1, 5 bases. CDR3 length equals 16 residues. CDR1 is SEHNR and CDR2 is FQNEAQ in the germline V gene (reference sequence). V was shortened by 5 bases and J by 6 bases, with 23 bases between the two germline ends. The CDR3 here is CASSPASGRSLFEQYF. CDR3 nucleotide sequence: TGTGCCAGCAGCCCCGCATCAGGGCGCTCCCTATTCGAGCAGTACTTC. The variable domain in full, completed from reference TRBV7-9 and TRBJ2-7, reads DTGVSQNPRHKITKRGQNVTFRCDPISEHNRLYWYRQTLGQGPEFLTYFQNEAQLEKSRLLSDRFSAERPKGSFSTLEIQRTEQGDSAMYLCASSPASGRSLFEQYFGPGTRLTVT.

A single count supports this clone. The DNA for the CDR3 is TGTGCCAGCCGTCAGGGGGGGTACTACGAGCAGTACTTC. This translates into CASRQGGYYEQYF. V and J are TRBV18 and TRBJ2-7, with D perhaps matching TRBD1 or TRBD2 (7 bases each). The germline V gene encodes CDR1 KGHSH and CDR2 LQKENI. V was cut by 8 bases and J by 3 bases, with 14 bases left in between. The CDR3 has 13 residues.

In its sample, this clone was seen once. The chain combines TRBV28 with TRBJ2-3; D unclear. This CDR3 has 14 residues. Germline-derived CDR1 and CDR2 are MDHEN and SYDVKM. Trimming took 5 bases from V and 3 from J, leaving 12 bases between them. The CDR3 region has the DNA TGTGCCAGCAGTACTCCCCTAGATACAGATACGCAGTATTTT. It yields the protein CASSTPLDTDTQYF.

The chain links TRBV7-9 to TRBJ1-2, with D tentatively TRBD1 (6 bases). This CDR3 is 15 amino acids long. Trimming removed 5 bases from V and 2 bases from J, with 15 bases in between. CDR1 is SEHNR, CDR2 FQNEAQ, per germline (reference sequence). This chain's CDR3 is CASSPPDRLNYGYTF. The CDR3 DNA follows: TGTGCCAGCAGCCCTCCTGACAGGCTAAACTATGGCTACACCTTC.

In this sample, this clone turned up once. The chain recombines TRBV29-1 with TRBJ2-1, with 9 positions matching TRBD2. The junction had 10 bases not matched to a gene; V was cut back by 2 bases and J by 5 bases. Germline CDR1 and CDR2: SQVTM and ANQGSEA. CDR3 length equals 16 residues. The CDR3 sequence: CSVEIILAGANNEQFF. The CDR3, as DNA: TGCAGCGTTGAAATTATACTAGCGGGTGCCAACAATGAGCAGTTCTTC.